This TCR beta chain was sequenced in a study of CD8 T cells in Susac syndrome. Study-wide findings and caveats: The study admitted that it had a relatively small number of individuals in its TCR sequencing and HLA analysis.

Details on this clonotype: Antigen unknown.

Random hexamers served to reverse transcribe roughly 0.45 to 1 ug RNA. TCR beta CDR3 was amplified by immunoSEQ multiplex PCR. This amplification extended across 54 Vbeta and 13 Jbeta segments. TCRdb used MiXCR to reprocess the immunoSEQ multiplex PCR reads, holding one entry per CDR3 protein. The data show some 100,000 distinct CDR3 sequences, more than 85% seen once. The multiple sclerosis controls were treatment-naive patients with relapsing-remitting disease that was stable or active. The CD8+ and CD4+ T cells were isolated magnetically using a negative isolation approach, whereas the TEMRA cells were enriched by FACS. This CDR3 is built from 16 residues. Per the germline V gene, CDR1 is SGHTA and CDR2 is FQGNSA. The germline V and J ends were trimmed by 0 bases and 4 bases, with 13 bases remaining between them.

The rearrangement joins TRBV7-2 to TRBJ1-3, with D possibly matching TRBD1 (5 bases). The TCR comes from a human donor with multiple sclerosis. Sequenced: CD4+ T cells from PBMCs. In DNA, the CDR3 is TGTGCCAGCAGCTTAGCGGGGCGGGGAGGCGGAAACACCATATATTTT. It yields the protein CASSLAGRGGGNTIYF. Full variable domain (rest looked up from reference TRBV7-2 and TRBJ1-3): GAGVSQSPSNKVTEKGKDVELRCDPISGHTALYWYRQSLGQGLEFLIYFQGNSAPDKSGLPSDRFSAERTGGSVSTLTIQRTQQEDSAVYLCASSLAGRGGGNTIYFGEGSWLTVV.